The rows below give T cell receptor beta chains drawn from one sample of a study of human T cells and chemical hapten exposure. TCRdb itself ran the RACE reads through MiXCR, one entry per CDR3 protein. The repertoire includes 60,000 to 80,000 distinct CDR3 sequences, approximately 6.7% of them detected once, and approximately 1.6% sits in the top ten. Source: whole blood, taken in connection with sensitization to the hapten diphenylcyclopropenone (DPC). The receptors stem from a woman in her twenties or thirties with alopecia areata. Some clones in this sample may be carry-over from other donors' samples. CDR3s include the opening cysteine and the closing phenylalanine or tryptophan. D genes are given only for firm matches. Size is stated for part of the rows, as once, few or many counts, or as a class when the clone is expanded.

j_call v_call d_call clone_size cdr3_aa cdr3_nt
TRBJ1-1 TRBV12-3/TRBV12-4 NA many CASSPPANTEAFF TGTGCCAGCAGTCCCCCAGCAAACACTGAAGCTTTCTTT
TRBJ1-4 TRBV5-1 NA many CASSPGQPSRNEKLFF TGCGCCAGCAGCCCAGGACAGCCGTCACGTAATGAAAAACTGTTTTTT
TRBJ2-7 TRBV27 NA many CASSPTQGGYYSYEQYF TGTGCCAGCAGTCCGACCCAGGGGGGTTACTACTCCTACGAGCAGTACTTC
TRBJ2-7 TRBV10-3 TRBD1 many CAISPTRQGFYEQYF TGTGCCATCAGCCCCACCCGACAGGGATTCTACGAGCAGTACTTC
TRBJ2-3 TRBV14 NA many CASSQFDTDTQYF TGTGCCAGCAGCCAATTTGACACAGATACGCAGTATTTT
TRBJ1-2 TRBV7-8 TRBD1 few CASSLYWGGTDNQGVGYTF TGTGCCAGCAGCTTATATTGGGGCGGGACGGATAATCAGGGGGTTGGCTACACCTTC
TRBJ2-7 TRBV30 TRBD1 few CAWGTGGSYEQYF TGTGCCTGGGGCACAGGGGGCTCCTACGAGCAGTACTTC
TRBJ2-1 TRBV5-1 TRBD2 many CASSLAGGRDNEQFF TGCGCCAGCAGCTTAGCGGGGGGCCGTGACAATGAGCAGTTCTTC
TRBJ2-7 TRBV25-1 TRBD2 many CASRSGGGSYEQYF TGTGCCAGCCGTTCGGGGGGGGGCTCGTACGAGCAGTACTTC
TRBJ2-7 TRBV19 NA many CASSTNLGPSYEQYF TGTGCCAGTAGTACCAACTTGGGACCGTCCTACGAGCAGTACTTC
TRBJ1-1 TRBV20-1 NA many CSARDTARGNTEAFF TGCAGTGCTAGAGATACGGCGAGAGGCAACACTGAAGCTTTCTTT
TRBJ2-7 TRBV6-5 NA many CASSYGGGEQYF TGTGCCAGCAGTTACGGTGGGGGTGAGCAGTACTTC
TRBJ1-4 TRBV25-1 TRBD1 few CASSVPGTGAQLFF TGTGCCAGCAGTGTACCCGGGACAGGGGCACAACTGTTTTTT
TRBJ1-6 TRBV7-9 NA few CASSLDIIFNSPLHF TGTGCCAGCAGCTTGGACATAATTTTTAATTCACCCCTCCACTTT
TRBJ1-5 TRBV6-6 NA many CASSYSTVLKGGQPQHF TGTGCCAGCAGTTACTCCACAGTTCTGAAAGGGGGTCAGCCCCAGCATTTT
TRBJ2-3 TRBV2 NA NA CAGKDRYSTDTQYF TGTGCCGGTAAAGACAGGTATAGCACAGATACGCAGTATTTT
TRBJ2-5 TRBV5-1 TRBD2 few CASSHSGGQETQYF TGCGCCAGCAGCCACAGCGGGGGGCAAGAGACCCAGTACTTC
TRBJ1-5 TRBV6-5 NA few CASSYSINSNQPQHF TGTGCCAGCAGTTACTCGATCAATAGCAATCAGCCCCAGCATTTT
TRBJ1-5 TRBV29-1 NA NA CSVDAGEGGQPQHF TGCAGCGTTGACGCTGGCGAGGGAGGACAGCCCCAGCATTTT
TRBJ2-3 TRBV7-9 NA many CASTQADTQYF TGTGCCAGCACCCAAGCAGATACGCAGTATTTT
TRBJ2-5 TRBV7-9 TRBD1 many CASSYTGGETQYF TGTGCCAGCAGTTACACAGGGGGAGAGACCCAGTACTTC
TRBJ1-2 TRBV3-1 NA many CASSQAWFLVF TGTGCCAGCAGCCAAGCATGGTTTTTGGTCTTC
TRBJ1-2 TRBV20-1 NA many CSARVGADYGYTF TGCAGTGCTAGAGTAGGGGCTGACTACGGCTACACCTTC
TRBJ1-2 TRBV27 NA NA CASRNGYGYTF TGTGCCAGCCGAAATGGGTATGGCTACACCTTC
TRBJ1-1 TRBV7-2 TRBD1 many CAQGQASNTEAFF TGTGCCCAGGGACAGGCCTCCAACACTGAAGCTTTCTTT
TRBJ2-1 TRBV5-1 NA many CASSLERAKSYNEQFF TGCGCCAGCAGCTTGGAGCGAGCTAAATCCTACAATGAGCAGTTCTTC
TRBJ2-2 TRBV20-1 NA many CSAVTEGKAGELFF TGCAGTGCCGTAACAGAGGGAAAGGCCGGGGAGCTGTTTTTT
TRBJ1-2 TRBV9 TRBD1 NA CASSRAGTGVGDTF TGTGCCAGCAGCAGAGCCGGGACAGGAGTTGGCGACACCTTC
TRBJ1-6 TRBV12-3/TRBV12-4 NA NA CASIYGGITSPLHF TGTGCCAGCATCTACGGGGGGATTACTTCACCCCTCCACTTT
TRBJ2-3 TRBV29-1 TRBD1 many CSVEAGQGTRPSTDTQYF TGCAGCGTTGAAGCGGGACAGGGGACGCGCCCTAGCACAGATACGCAGTATTTT
TRBJ2-2 TRBV24-1 TRBD1 many CATSDSGQGTGELFF TGTGCCACCAGTGATTCGGGACAGGGCACCGGGGAGCTGTTTTTT
TRBJ1-4 TRBV20-1 NA many CSASIPGTPKGMKKLFF TGCAGTGCTAGTATCCCCGGGACACCTAAAGGAATGAAAAAACTGTTTTTT
TRBJ2-6 TRBV30 TRBD1 many CAWSGTGESGANVLTF TGTGCCTGGAGCGGGACAGGGGAATCTGGGGCCAACGTCCTGACTTTC
TRBJ1-1 TRBV19 NA NA CASSIKTGSTEAFF TGTGCCAGTAGTATCAAAACAGGGAGCACTGAAGCTTTCTTT
TRBJ1-2 TRBV6-6 NA NA CASSYSTDYGYTF TGTGCCAGCAGTTACTCGACCGACTATGGCTACACCTTC
TRBJ1-4 TRBV19 TRBD1 many CASTGTGSRNVEKLFF TGTGCCAGTACGGGGACAGGGTCTCGAAATGTGGAAAAACTGTTTTTT
TRBJ1-1 TRBV18 NA many CASSPELSNTEAFF TGTGCCAGCTCACCCGAGTTATCTAACACTGAAGCTTTCTTT
TRBJ2-1 TRBV29-1 TRBD1 few CSVKDRGRYNEQFF TGCAGCGTTAAGGACAGGGGACGCTACAATGAGCAGTTCTTC
TRBJ1-2 TRBV6-6 TRBD1 many CASSYRTGTNLNYGYTF TGTGCCAGCAGTTACCGGACAGGGACCAATCTTAACTATGGCTACACCTTC
TRBJ2-3 TRBV20-1 NA many CSAPITDTQYF TGCAGTGCCCCTATAACAGATACGCAGTATTTT
TRBJ1-2 TRBV6-1 NA many CASTKTVHGYTF TGTGCCAGCACCAAAACCGTGCATGGCTACACCTTC
TRBJ2-7 TRBV30 NA NA CAWSVVSYEQYF TGTGCCTGGAGTGTAGTTTCATACGAGCAGTACTTC
TRBJ1-3 TRBV5-5 TRBD1 many CASSWTVDRDRGNTIYF TGTGCCAGCAGCTGGACGGTCGACAGGGATCGTGGAAACACCATATATTTT